Listed here are 5 T cell receptor beta chains from one sample, sequenced in a study of beta chain features in type 1 diabetes. cDNA synthesis used the whole RNA isolate, giving expressed TCRB sequences. Method: immunoSEQ multiplex PCR; TCRdb's copy keeps in-frame clones and lacks some. The sample has fewer than 350,000 clones, 15% to 20% seen once. Sample: naive CD4+ T cells from blood. These receptors originate from a woman aged 18 to 35 in good health.

This chain joins TRBV29-1 and TRBJ1-5, with D perhaps TRBD1 (6 bases). CDR3 length: 15 residues. Germline values: CDR1 SQVTM, CDR2 ANQGSEA. The V end was cut by 6 bases, the J end by 2 bases, with 17 bases between. The CDR3 is CSVVTQGLGNQPQHF. CDR3 nucleotide sequence: TGCAGCGTCGTGACACAGGGTCTGGGCAATCAGCCCCAGCATTTT.

The J gene is TRBJ2-7, the V gene TRBV18; TRBD1 matches 12 bases. From germline, CDR1 is KGHSH and CDR2 LQKENI. The CDR3 has 14 residues. The trim removed 6 bases at V and 3 bases at J, leaving 3 bases unmatched. In nucleotides, the CDR3 is TGTGCCAGCTCGGGACAGGGGGCTGTCTACGAGCAGTACTTC. It specifies CASSGQGAVYEQYF. The whole variable domain, remainder taken from reference TRBV18 and TRBJ2-7, is NAGVMQNPRHLVRRRGQEARLRCSPMKGHSHVYWYRQLPEEGLKFMVYLQKENIIDESGMPKERFSAEFPKEGPSILRIQQVVRGDSAAYFCASSGQGAVYEQYFGPGTRLTVT.

This chain connects TRBV30 to TRBJ1-2, with D tentatively TRBD1 (5 bases). V was shortened by 0 bases and J by 8 bases, with 13 bases between the two germline ends. This CDR3 has 13 residues. Germline V CDR1 and CDR2: GTSNPN, SVGIG (reference sequence). CDR3 residues: CAWSVQVGRGYTF. In DNA form, the CDR3 reads TGTGCCTGGAGTGTACAGGTCGGACGGGGCTACACCTTC.

This clone occurred a few times. The V call is TRBV5-1, the J call TRBJ1-2, with a weak D call TRBD1 (5 bases). There are 14 residues in the CDR3. V was shortened by 0 bases and J by 6 bases, with 12 bases between the two germline ends. Germline V lookup: CDR1 SGHRS, CDR2 YFSETQ. The CDR3 nucleotides are TGCGCCAGCAGCTTGGAGGCAGGGATCGATGGCTACACCTTC. Its protein product is CASSLEAGIDGYTF. Combining the CDR3 with reference TRBV5-1 and TRBJ1-2 gives the whole variable domain KAGVTQTPRYLIKTRGQQVTLSCSPISGHRSVSWYQQTPGQGLQFLFEYFSETQRNKGNFPGRFSGRQFSNSRSEMNVSTLELGDSALYLCASSLEAGIDGYTFGSGTRLTVV.

V usage is TRBV18 and J usage is TRBJ2-7; 10 bases agree with TRBD1. The V and J ends lost 6 bases and 4 bases, in that order; junction bases with no gene match: 9. The CDR3 consists of 15 residues. Per the germline V gene, CDR1 is KGHSH and CDR2 is LQKENI. CDR3 sequence (DNA): TGTGCCAGCTCCCAAGCGGACAGGGGGGCTTACGAGCAGTACTTC. As protein: CASSQADRGAYEQYF.